These T cell receptor beta chains were read from a single sample in a study of cytomegalovirus exposure and HLA in healthy donors. Produced via immunoSEQ multiplex PCR; TCRdb's table is partial and in-frame only. The sample carries roughly 280,000 clones, approximately 83% recorded once. The specimen sequenced was PBMCs. These receptors all come from a woman between 18 and 29 years old in good health and CMV-seronegative. Each CDR3 is given with its conserved first and last residue. Fields, in order: V gene, D gene, J gene, clone size, CDR3 DNA, CDR3 protein. D genes are given only for firm matches. Only some rows state a clone size, as once, few, many or a class for expanded clones.

v_gene: TRBV6-5
d_gene: TRBD2
j_gene: TRBJ2-7
abundance: -
CDR3nt: TGTGCCAGCAGTTACACGGGAGGGAGAGACGAGCAGTACTTC
CDR3aa: CASSYTGGRDEQYF

v_gene: TRBV11-3
d_gene: -
j_gene: TRBJ2-2
abundance: -
CDR3nt: TGTGCCAGCAGCCCCCGGGACTTGAACACCGGGGAGCTGTTTTTT
CDR3aa: CASSPRDLNTGELFF

v_gene: TRBV15
d_gene: -
j_gene: TRBJ2-5
abundance: -
CDR3nt: TGTGCCACCAGCAGACGCACGGGGGAGAGTTGGGAGACCCAGTACTTC
CDR3aa: CATSRRTGESWETQYF

v_gene: TRBV25-1
d_gene: -
j_gene: TRBJ1-1
abundance: -
CDR3nt: TGTGCCAGCACCCTACGGGGGTACGGGGACACTGAAGCTTTCTTT
CDR3aa: CASTLRGYGDTEAFF

v_gene: TRBV5-8
d_gene: TRBD2
j_gene: TRBJ2-7
abundance: -
CDR3nt: TGTGCCAGCAGCTTGGCAGGGACTAGCGGGACGAGACCCTACGAGCAGTACTTC
CDR3aa: CASSLAGTSGTRPYEQYF

v_gene: TRBV11-3
d_gene: TRBD1
j_gene: TRBJ2-2
abundance: -
CDR3nt: TGTGCCAGCAGCCCCGCGGGACAGGGGAACACCGGGGAGCTGTTTTTT
CDR3aa: CASSPAGQGNTGELFF

v_gene: TRBV19
d_gene: TRBD2
j_gene: TRBJ2-1
abundance: few
CDR3nt: TGTGCCAGTACCGGCCAGAGCGGGAGGCCCAGCTCCTACAATGAGCAGTTCTTC
CDR3aa: CASTGQSGRPSSYNEQFF

v_gene: TRBV7-9
d_gene: -
j_gene: TRBJ1-6
abundance: -
CDR3nt: TGTGCCAGCAGCCCGCGTGGAGGGAAATACAATTCACCCCTCCACTTT
CDR3aa: CASSPRGGKYNSPLHF

v_gene: TRBV7-6
d_gene: -
j_gene: TRBJ2-3
abundance: -
CDR3nt: TGTGCCAGCAGCTTAGAAGGACTTTTTACGCAGTATTTT
CDR3aa: CASSLEGLFTQYF

v_gene: TRBV11-2
d_gene: -
j_gene: TRBJ2-7
abundance: -
CDR3nt: TGTGCCAGCAGGCCGACGGGAGCCGAGCAGTACTTC
CDR3aa: CASRPTGAEQYF

v_gene: TRBV7-8
d_gene: -
j_gene: TRBJ1-2
abundance: -
CDR3nt: TGTGCCAGCAGCTTGAAGGGAGGTGGCTACACCTTC
CDR3aa: CASSLKGGGYTF

v_gene: TRBV5-6
d_gene: TRBD1
j_gene: TRBJ2-7
abundance: -
CDR3nt: TGTGCCAGCAGCTTATTGGGGGACAGGGGAACCTACGAGCAGTACTTC
CDR3aa: CASSLLGDRGTYEQYF

v_gene: TRBV30
d_gene: -
j_gene: TRBJ1-1
abundance: many
CDR3nt: TGTGCCTGGATTCCGGGGGATTACACTGAAGCTTTCTTT
CDR3aa: CAWIPGDYTEAFF

v_gene: TRBV30
d_gene: TRBD1
j_gene: TRBJ1-1
abundance: once
CDR3nt: TGTGCCTGGAGTACAGGGGGCGCGCGAATGAACACTGAAGCTTTCTTT
CDR3aa: CAWSTGGARMNTEAFF

v_gene: TRBV6-5
d_gene: TRBD1
j_gene: TRBJ2-7
abundance: -
CDR3nt: TGTGCCAGCAGTTCCCCCGGGACAGGTCTCTACGAGCAGTACTTC
CDR3aa: CASSSPGTGLYEQYF

v_gene: TRBV4-1
d_gene: TRBD1
j_gene: TRBJ2-1
abundance: -
CDR3nt: TGCGCCAGCAGCCTATCCGGGACAGACTCCTACAATGAGCAGTTCTTC
CDR3aa: CASSLSGTDSYNEQFF

v_gene: TRBV27
d_gene: -
j_gene: TRBJ1-5
abundance: -
CDR3nt: TGTGCCAGCAGTTTATCGGGCAATAGCAATCAGCCCCAGCATTTT
CDR3aa: CASSLSGNSNQPQHF

v_gene: TRBV7-2
d_gene: -
j_gene: TRBJ2-3
abundance: -
CDR3nt: TGTGCCAGCAGTGCAGGTCCTAGCACAGATACGCAGTATTTT
CDR3aa: CASSAGPSTDTQYF

v_gene: TRBV11-2
d_gene: TRBD1
j_gene: TRBJ2-7
abundance: -
CDR3nt: TGTGCCAGCAGTCAGGACAGGGGCTCCTACGAGCAGTACTTC
CDR3aa: CASSQDRGSYEQYF

v_gene: TRBV6-6
d_gene: -
j_gene: TRBJ2-3
abundance: -
CDR3nt: TGTGCCATCGGGGGGCAGGGAGGCACAGATACGCAGTATTTT
CDR3aa: CAIGGQGGTDTQYF

v_gene: TRBV30
d_gene: TRBD1
j_gene: TRBJ1-4
abundance: -
CDR3nt: TGTGCCTGGAGTTCCACCTGGGACAGGTCAATTCAGGGCGAAAAACTGTTTTTT
CDR3aa: CAWSSTWDRSIQGEKLFF

v_gene: TRBV6-6
d_gene: -
j_gene: TRBJ2-5
abundance: -
CDR3nt: TGTGCCAGCAGTTACGAGGTAGTCGCCCACCAAGAGACCCAGTACTTC
CDR3aa: CASSYEVVAHQETQYF

v_gene: TRBV19
d_gene: TRBD1
j_gene: TRBJ1-1
abundance: -
CDR3nt: TGTGCCAGTAGTGGGGCAGGGGGCCTTCGAACTGAAGCTTTCTTT
CDR3aa: CASSGAGGLRTEAFF

v_gene: TRBV7-7
d_gene: TRBD1
j_gene: TRBJ2-5
abundance: -
CDR3nt: TGTGCTAGCAGCTTAGCCAGGACAGGGGGCCGGGAGACCCAGTACTTC
CDR3aa: CASSLARTGGRETQYF

v_gene: TRBV5-1
d_gene: -
j_gene: TRBJ2-1
abundance: once
CDR3nt: TGCGCCAGCAGCTTGGTTATCAATGAGCAGTTCTTC
CDR3aa: CASSLVINEQFF

v_gene: TRBV6-5
d_gene: -
j_gene: TRBJ1-2
abundance: few
CDR3nt: TGTGCCAGCAGTCAGGGTCCCGGGGGCTACACCTTC
CDR3aa: CASSQGPGGYTF